A selection of T cell receptor beta chains follows, all from one sample in a study of blood T cell repertoires in COVID-19. Measured with immunoSEQ multiplex PCR; TCRdb has only the in-frame clones, and not every one. The sample lists over 60,000 clones, around three quarters seen once, with about 9.8% in the top ten. The sequenced material came from peripheral blood. All receptors come from a human donor in a cohort sampled during active COVID-19. CDR3s include the opening cysteine and the closing phenylalanine or tryptophan. Fields, in order: CDR3 protein, CDR3 DNA, D gene, clone size, V gene, J gene. D genes are given only for firm matches. For some rows the clone size is stated as once, few or many, or as a class when expanded; others skip it.

CASSLRTGSYEQYF,TGTGCCAGCAGTTTGCGCACAGGGTCCTACGAGCAGTACTTC,-,-,TRBV28,TRBJ2-7
CASSQDLTGVEEKLFF,TGCGCCAGCAGCCAAGATCTCACAGGGGTAGAGGAAAAACTGTTTTTT,TRBD1,-,TRBV4-3,TRBJ1-4
CASRPGQGLYEQYF,TGTGCCAGCAGGCCGGGACAGGGGCTCTACGAGCAGTACTTC,TRBD1,-,TRBV2,TRBJ2-7
CASRPQLAGGSDTQYF,TGTGCCAGCAGACCTCAACTAGCGGGAGGTTCAGATACGCAGTATTTT,TRBD2,-,TRBV27,TRBJ2-3
CATSVTDRVNEQFF,TGTGCCACCAGTGTCACGGACAGGGTCAATGAGCAGTTCTTC,TRBD1,-,TRBV24-1,TRBJ2-1
CASSRTSGANTEAFF,TGCGCCAGCAGCCGAACAAGTGGAGCGAACACTGAAGCTTTCTTT,-,-,TRBV4-1,TRBJ1-1
CASRGGTLSSYEQYF,TGTGCCAGTAGAGGCGGCACTCTGAGCTCCTACGAGCAGTACTTC,-,-,TRBV19,TRBJ2-7
CASSPGGGVNTEAFF,TGTGCCAGCTCACCCGGGGGGGGCGTAAACACTGAAGCTTTCTTT,-,-,TRBV18,TRBJ1-1
CASGLSTGRTSGELFF,TGTGCTAGTGGTTTGTCGACAGGGAGAACATCCGGGGAGCTGTTTTTT,TRBD1,-,TRBV12-5,TRBJ2-2
CASSLVSGGTYEQYF,TGTGCCAGCAGCTTGGTTTCGGGAGGGACTTATGAGCAGTACTTC,TRBD2,-,TRBV5-4,TRBJ2-7
CASSLPGTAPRVFVTGELFF,TGTGCCAGCAGCCTCCCCGGGACAGCACCGCGGGTCTTCGTCACCGGGGAGCTGTTTTTT,-,few,TRBV21-1,TRBJ2-2
CASSQRMGGETQYF,TGTGCCAGCAGTCAAAGGATGGGAGGAGAGACCCAGTACTTC,-,-,TRBV6-2/TRBV6-3,TRBJ2-5
CASSLTGQGAGYTF,TGCGCCAGCAGCTTGACGGGACAGGGAGCTGGCTACACCTTC,TRBD1,once,TRBV5-1,TRBJ1-2
CASSRGLQETQYF,TGTGCCAGCAGCAGAGGGTTACAAGAGACCCAGTACTTC,-,-,TRBV6-5,TRBJ2-5
CASSGQTNQPQHF,TGTGCCAGCAGTGGACAGACAAATCAGCCCCAGCATTTT,-,-,TRBV2,TRBJ1-5
CASSQDTGRDYGYTF,TGCGCCAGCAGCCAAGATACAGGAAGGGACTATGGCTACACCTTC,-,few,TRBV4-3,TRBJ1-2
CASSVGPQGWYEQYF,TGTGCCAGCAGCGTAGGGCCCCAGGGGTGGTACGAGCAGTACTTC,-,-,TRBV9,TRBJ2-7
CASSETPGGFYEQYF,TGTGCCAGCAGTGAAACCCCGGGAGGGTTCTACGAGCAGTACTTC,TRBD2,-,TRBV6-1,TRBJ2-7
CASSLAPSDRGDYGYTF,TGTGCCAGCAGCTTAGCCCCCTCCGACCGGGGAGACTATGGCTACACCTTC,-,-,TRBV11-3,TRBJ1-2
CASSVATSGSHEQFF,TGTGCCAGCAGCGTAGCGACTAGCGGGAGCCATGAGCAGTTCTTC,TRBD2,-,TRBV9,TRBJ2-1
CASNVKGDEQYF,TGTGCCAGCAACGTAAAGGGGGACGAGCAGTACTTC,-,-,TRBV3-1/TRBV3-2,TRBJ2-7
CASSGASGRADTQYF,TGTGCCAGCAGTGGGGCTAGCGGGAGGGCAGATACGCAGTATTTT,TRBD2,-,TRBV2,TRBJ2-3
CASSLPGLAGPNTGELFF,TGTGCCAGCAGCTTGCCGGGACTAGCGGGGCCGAACACCGGGGAGCTGTTTTTT,TRBD2,-,TRBV7-8,TRBJ2-2
CASSFGSPANYGYTF,TGTGCCAGCAGCTTCGGGTCGCCAGCTAACTATGGCTACACCTTC,-,-,TRBV5-5,TRBJ1-2
CASSSRRESSYEQYF,TGTGCCAGTAGTAGCCGACGGGAGAGCTCCTACGAGCAGTACTTC,-,-,TRBV19,TRBJ2-7
CASSSSGHSTDTQYF,TGTGCCAGCAGCTCCAGCGGCCATAGCACAGATACGCAGTATTTT,-,-,TRBV7-3,TRBJ2-3
CARLRTGRYSNQPQHF,TGTGCCAGGCTTCGGACAGGCCGCTATAGCAATCAGCCCCAGCATTTT,TRBD1,-,TRBV6-4,TRBJ1-5
CASSSAGSAYNEQFF,TGTGCCAGCAGCTCCGCGGGATCCGCCTACAATGAGCAGTTCTTC,-,-,TRBV6-2/TRBV6-3,TRBJ2-1
CASSREGDTEAFF,TGTGCCAGCAGCCGGGAGGGGGACACTGAAGCTTTCTTT,-,-,TRBV6-5,TRBJ1-1
CASSYGIVGGEQYF,TGTGCCAGCAGCTATGGGATAGTGGGGGGCGAGCAGTACTTC,-,-,TRBV5-6,TRBJ2-7
CASSPQGETQYF,TGTGCCAGCAGCCCACAGGGTGAGACCCAGTACTTC,-,-,TRBV7-9,TRBJ2-5